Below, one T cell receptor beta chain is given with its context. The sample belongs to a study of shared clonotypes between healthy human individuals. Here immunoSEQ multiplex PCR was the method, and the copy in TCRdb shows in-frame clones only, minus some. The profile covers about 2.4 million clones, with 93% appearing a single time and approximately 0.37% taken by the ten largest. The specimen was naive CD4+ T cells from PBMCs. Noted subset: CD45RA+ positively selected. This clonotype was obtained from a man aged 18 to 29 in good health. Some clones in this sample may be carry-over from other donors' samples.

CDR3 coding DNA: TGCAGTGCTAGAGGGGTCGGTCTGTTTTTT. Translation: CSARGVGLFF. The chain carries TRBV20-1 and TRBJ1-4; no firm D call. The CDR3 is 10 residues long. The V and J ends lost 1 base and 14 bases respectively, with 8 bases between them. From germline, CDR1 is DFQATT and CDR2 SNEGSKA (reference sequence).